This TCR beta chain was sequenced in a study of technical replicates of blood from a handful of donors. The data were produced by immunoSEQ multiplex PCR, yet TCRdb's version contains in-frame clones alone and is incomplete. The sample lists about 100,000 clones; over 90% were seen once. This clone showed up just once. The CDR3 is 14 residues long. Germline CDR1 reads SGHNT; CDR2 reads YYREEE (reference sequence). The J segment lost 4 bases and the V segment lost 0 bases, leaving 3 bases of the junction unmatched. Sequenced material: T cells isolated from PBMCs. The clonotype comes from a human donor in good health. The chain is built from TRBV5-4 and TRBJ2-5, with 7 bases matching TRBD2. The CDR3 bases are TGTGCCAGCAGCTTGGCCTTAGCGGGAGAGACCCAGTACTTC. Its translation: CASSLALAGETQYF.